Sequencing of this T cell receptor beta chain was carried out in a study of T cells in tuberculosis. The overall study: Sequenced TCRs come from CD1B-GMM tetramer-binding T cells. Study-level results: Some low-affinity tetramer-binding T cells may be absent from this sample.

Thawed, overnight-rested PBMC were stained with GMM-loaded CD1B tetramer, viability dye and anti-CD3, then sorted. CD1B tetramers were loaded with Rhodococcus equi-derived C32 glucose monomycolate. Approximately 91,000 tetramer-negative cells were sorted from each donor. This clone is a singleton in its sample. No alpha-beta pairing information exists for these sequences. Sequencing was performed with immunoSEQ multiplex PCR; in TCRdb, only in-frame clones are kept and a portion is missing. The data hold 60,000 or so clones, with roughly 79% observed a single time. V dropped 8 bases and J dropped 4; count of bases not matched to a gene: 9. Looked up from germline, CDR1 is MNHEY and CDR2 is SMNVEV (reference sequence). This CDR3 has 14 amino acids.

Sequencing input: CD1b-GMM tetramer-negative cells sorted from PBMCs. The source of this sequence is an adult woman with latent tuberculosis. The chain joins TRBV27 to TRBJ2-5; the match to TRBD1 covers 8 bases. The CDR3 region is CASPTDRGRETQYF. CDR3 DNA: TGTGCCAGCCCAACCGACAGGGGCCGAGAGACCCAGTACTTC.